Listed here are 22 T cell receptor beta chains from one sample, sequenced in a study of T-cell memory formation after mild COVID-19. MiXCR, applied by TCRdb to the 5' RACE reads, yields one record per CDR3 protein. The sample lists roughly 450,000 distinct CDR3 sequences, about 18% occurring once. Sequenced: PBMCs or a T cell subset sorted from them (not recorded which). The receptors were gathered from an adult woman who had mild COVID-19 (a few samples of this study predate the infection). Cell type and time point are not known.

The chain links TRBV4-1 to TRBJ1-2; a weak D match, TRBD1 (5 bases). Germline assignment: CDR1 MGHRA and CDR2 YSYEKL. This CDR3 spans 14 amino acids. Trimming removed 5 bases from V and 4 bases from J, with 14 bases in between. The CDR3 loop reads CASSARDGFYGYTF. Here the CDR3 DNA reads TGCGCCAGCAGCGCCCGGGACGGCTTCTATGGCTACACCTTC.

This clonotype was counted a few times. The chain couples TRBV7-2 to TRBJ2-1; the D is unclear. Germline V gives CDR1 SGHTA, CDR2 FQGNSA. The V and J ends lost 1 base and 10 bases respectively, with 5 bases between them. This CDR3 has 11 amino acids. The CDR3 region has the DNA TGTGCCAGCAGCTTAGGTCGCGAGCAGTTCTTC. This translates into CASSLGREQFF.

The count of this clonotype is one. This chain joins TRBV4-3 and TRBJ1-2; 9 nucleotides align to TRBD1. The CDR3 has 15 residues. Per the germline V gene, CDR1 is LGHNA and CDR2 is YSLEER. J was trimmed by 2 bases and V by 0 bases; bases with no gene match: 1. The chain's CDR3 is CASSQETGGNYGYTF. In DNA, the CDR3 is TGCGCCAGCAGCCAAGAGACAGGGGGAAACTATGGCTACACCTTC.

This clonotype was seen more than once but under ten times. The rearrangement joins TRBV5-1 to TRBJ2-1; D is perhaps TRBD2 (6 bases). CDR3 length: 14 residues. In germline, CDR1 is SGHRS, CDR2 YFSETQ. The germline V and J ends were trimmed by 2 bases and 4 bases, with 10 bases remaining between them. The CDR3: CASSLAAGYNEQFF. In DNA, the CDR3 is TGCGCCAGCAGCTTAGCGGCGGGGTACAATGAGCAGTTCTTC.

The genes are TRBV2 and TRBJ1-1; D not resolved. CDR1 and CDR2 (germline): SNHLY, FYNNEI. CDR3 size: 14 residues. Trimming removed 4 bases at V and 1 base at J, with 10 bases between. Written as DNA, the CDR3 is TGTGCCAGCAGTGGGATTTTACAGAACACTGAAGCTTTCTTT. As protein: CASSGILQNTEAFF.

This clonotype was detected a few times. This rearrangement joins TRBV5-5 to TRBJ1-1; the match to TRBD1 covers 8 bases. The CDR3 covers 18 residues. Germline assignment: CDR1 SGHKS and CDR2 YYEKEE (reference sequence). V was pared by 4 bases and J by 3 bases, with 17 bases of the junction left unmatched. The CDR3 is CASSPDGAGGALDTEAFF. The CDR3 region has the DNA TGTGCCAGCAGCCCGGACGGGGCAGGGGGCGCGTTGGACACTGAAGCTTTCTTT.

This clonotype was picked up one time. V and J are TRBV20-1 and TRBJ1-2; no reliable D call. Trimming removed 4 bases at V and 6 bases at J, with 27 bases between. This CDR3 is 17 amino acids long. Germline CDR1 DFQATT, CDR2 SNEGSKA (reference sequence). CDR3 nucleotides: TGCAGTGCTAAGGGAAGCCAAACTGTTACGGGTCGGGATGGCTACACCTTC. Translation gives CSAKGSQTVTGRDGYTF.

The rearrangement links TRBV9 to TRBJ2-1; 11 bases line up with TRBD2. Germline values: CDR1 SGDLS, CDR2 YYNGEE. This CDR3 has 17 residues. V shed 3 bases and J 2 bases; nucleotides not matched to a gene: 7. The chain's CDR3 is CASSDSISGGAYNEQFF. The CDR3, as DNA: TGTGCCAGCAGCGATTCTATTAGCGGGGGGGCCTACAATGAGCAGTTCTTC.

This clonotype was seen more than once but under ten times. J is TRBJ2-6 and V is TRBV11-2; possibly TRBD1 for D (5 bases). The CDR3 is 13 residues long. Looked up from germline, CDR1 is SGHAT and CDR2 is FQNNGV. The CDR3 region is CAKRGLGANVLTF. The CDR3 coding sequence is TGTGCGAAAAGGGGTCTGGGGGCCAACGTCCTGACTTTC. Filled out from reference TRBV11-2 and TRBJ2-6, the complete variable domain reads EAGVAQSPRYKIIEKRQSVAFWCNPISGHATLYWYQQILGQGPKLLIQFQNNGVVDDSQLPKDRFSAERLKGVDSTLKIQPAKLEDSAVYLCAKRGLGANVLTFGAGSRLTVL.

This chain joins TRBV30 and TRBJ2-7; 7 bases map to TRBD2. Germline V gives CDR1 GTSNPN, CDR2 SVGIG (reference sequence). This CDR3 has 14 amino acids. The J segment lost 5 bases and the V segment lost 2 bases, leaving 9 bases of the junction unmatched. The CDR3 reads CAWSIGGGGDEQYF. The CDR3 DNA reads as TGTGCCTGGAGTATCGGTGGTGGGGGGGACGAGCAGTACTTC.

The J gene is TRBJ1-4, the V gene TRBV20-1; D not resolved. The CDR3 length is 15 residues. V was pared by 0 bases and J by 0 bases, with 8 bases between. The V gene's germline CDR1 is DFQATT and CDR2 SNEGSKA (reference sequence). The CDR3 nucleotides are TGCAGTGCTAGAGATCCCTCAACAACTAATGAAAAACTGTTTTTT. Amino acids: CSARDPSTTNEKLFF.

This clonotype was found a few times. This chain links TRBV20-1 with TRBJ1-5; 10 nucleotides align to TRBD1. Germline V gene lookup returns CDR1 DFQATT and CDR2 SNEGSKA (reference sequence). The CDR3 covers 14 residues. J gave up 0 bases and V 5 bases, and 1 base lay outside the gene matches. The CDR3 region is CSARDRGSNQPQHF. The CDR3 region has the DNA TGCAGTGCTCGGGACAGGGGTAGCAATCAGCCCCAGCATTTT.

The gene calls are TRBV12-3 or TRBV12-4 and TRBJ2-5; 9 bases are a match to TRBD2. The trim removed 7 bases at V and 6 bases at J, leaving 9 bases unmatched. The CDR3 covers 14 residues. The CDR3 reads CASTRSGSPKTQYF. The CDR3 coding sequence is TGTGCCAGCACCCGTAGCGGGAGTCCGAAGACCCAGTACTTC.

This clonotype was observed a few times. The V gene is TRBV6-2 or TRBV6-3, the J gene TRBJ1-5, with D unresolved. Germline V gives CDR1 MNHEY, CDR2 SVGEGT. The CDR3 length is 12 residues. V lost 1 base and J lost 7, with 5 bases in between. The CDR3 region has the DNA TGTGCCAGCAGTTACTTTCCCCAGCCCCAGCATTTT. Its protein product is CASSYFPQPQHF.

This chain uses TRBV7-9 with TRBJ2-7; no firm D call. CDR1 and CDR2 from the germline V gene are SEHNR and FQNEAQ (reference sequence). Trimming removed 5 bases at V and 3 bases at J, with 14 bases between. CDR3 size: 14 residues. The CDR3 spells CASSESNTFYEQYF. The CDR3 DNA reads TGTGCCAGCAGCGAATCGAACACCTTCTACGAGCAGTACTTC.

The rearrangement joins TRBV5-1 to TRBJ2-3; D is uncertain. V was clipped by 5 bases and J by 4 bases, with 8 bases between them. This CDR3 is built from 12 residues. CDR1 and CDR2 (germline): SGHRS, YFSETQ. For the CDR3, the DNA is TGCGCCAGCAGGAACAGTGCAGATACGCAGTATTTT. This sequence encodes CASRNSADTQYF.

This clonotype was observed a handful of times. The genes are TRBV4-1 and TRBJ2-3, with 8 bases that match TRBD2. Germline trimming cut 1 base from V and 5 bases from J; bases unmatched to any gene: 14. CDR3 length: 18 amino acids. CDR1 MGHRA and CDR2 YSYEKL come from the germline V gene. CDR3 sequence (DNA): TGCGCCAGCAGCCAAGGTTCTCTCCGGGGGGGCCCGAAAGATACGCAGTATTTT. Amino acid sequence: CASSQGSLRGGPKDTQYF.

This clonotype was counted a few times. This chain uses TRBV20-1 with TRBJ2-7; 8 bases align to TRBD1. Germline loops: CDR1 DFQATT, CDR2 SNEGSKA (reference sequence). Germline trimming cut 0 bases from V and 0 bases from J; bases unmatched to any gene: 4. The CDR3 covers 15 residues. In DNA form, the CDR3 reads TGCAGTGCTAGAGAACGTACAGGGGGCTCCTACGAGCAGTACTTC. Amino acids: CSARERTGGSYEQYF.

The V call is TRBV29-1, the J call TRBJ2-1; D remains ambiguous. The V and J ends lost 5 bases and 0 bases respectively, with 8 bases between them. The CDR3 is 13 amino acids. Per the germline V gene, CDR1 is SQVTM and CDR2 is ANQGSEA. This CDR3 reads CSVLRGSYNEQFF. In DNA form, the CDR3 reads TGCAGCGTTCTCCGAGGCTCCTACAATGAGCAGTTCTTC.

This clonotype has just a few counts. The chain recombines TRBV6-6 with TRBJ2-1; 10 bases match TRBD2. Germline CDR1 is MNHNY and CDR2 is SVGAGI (reference sequence). This CDR3 contains 16 residues. J lost 0 bases, V lost 10 bases, and 9 bases had no gene match. The CDR3 DNA follows: TGTGCCACCCTAATTAGCGGGGGGAGCTCCTACAATGAGCAGTTCTTC. This encodes CATLISGGSSYNEQFF.

The rearrangement uses TRBV5-5 and TRBJ2-7; D is ambiguous. The V end lost 2 bases, the J end lost 2 bases, and 17 bases lay between the germline ends. CDR3 length equals 16 residues. CDR1 SGHKS and CDR2 YYEKEE come from the germline V gene (reference sequence). The CDR3 spells CASSLTRTVDTYEQYF. CDR3 sequence (DNA): TGTGCCAGCAGCTTAACTCGGACGGTCGACACCTACGAGCAGTACTTC.

V gene TRBV29-1 combines with J gene TRBJ1-2; D is possibly TRBD1 (5 bases). V was shortened by 4 bases and J by 8 bases, with 14 bases between the two germline ends. Germline values: CDR1 SQVTM, CDR2 ANQGSEA. This CDR3 spans 12 amino acids. CDR3 DNA: TGCAGCGTTGGACGGGGCGCCCAAGGCTACACCTTC. This sequence encodes CSVGRGAQGYTF.